Sequencing of this T cell receptor beta chain was carried out in a study of identifying expanded T cells in peripheral blood (dated by TCRdb to between 2018 and 2020). Notes on the research overall: Technical replicates were generated by sequencing separate aliquots of the same genomic DNA pool, with four replicates compared pairwise. Summary of the overall study and its limitations: Across all healthy-donor time intervals, the beta-binomial model significantly cut both the number of clones called differentially abundant and the false-positive rate. Across all healthy donors, variance in clone template counts between two-week samples was found to increase significantly with total template count. The authors expected that over much longer intervals, such as months to years, biological variance in healthy repertoires might increase even further. Between technical replicates the binomial model flagged about 1.1 differentially abundant clones, whereas over approximately two weeks the binomial model flagged about 16.4 and over about four weeks around 19.

The immunoSEQ Assay, which uses bias-controlled multiplex PCR amplification of genomic DNA, was used to profile TCRbeta CDR3 regions. Concerning the study's data processing: The absolute abundance of each unique TCRbeta CDR3 region was quantified after sequences were collapsed and filtered. Differential abundance was tested with two models: a binomial (Fisher-equivalent) model and a beta-binomial model that adds time-dependent variance fitted from healthy donors. Clones with fewer than 5 combined templates were removed, and differential abundance was called for clones with a Benjamini-Hochberg FDR below 0.01. The form v = (b*log(k)+a)^2 was used to model beta-binomial variance as a function of total template count across the two samples. This is the immuneACCESS table as TCRdb keeps it, with only in-frame sequences that have V and J called. A part of the clones is gone; compared with another copy, unresolved V genes explain less than half, and the rest is unexplained. The V and J calls and clone size come from that table; D and trimming were worked out from the DNA. This sample lists 75,000 to 100,000 clones; approximately 90% were detected once. The ten largest clones add up to approximately 3% of the sample.

In the germline V gene, CDR1 corresponds to SNHLY and CDR2 to FYNNEI. The CDR3 runs 13 amino acids, cysteine and phenylalanine included. Only the CDR3 part of the read is kept: 39 bases, read in frame from the first base. V gives up 3 bases and J gives up 0 bases, and the segment between their germline ends measures 6 bases. No immune events such as infections were documented for the healthy donors during the collection period. Blood repertoires from healthy donors were used as a training cohort for calibrating time-dependent variance in a beta-binomial model of differential abundance of T-cell clones. There were roughly 10 healthy donors in the training cohort, of whom 3 were female and 7 were male. The donors were between roughly 25 and 70 years old, with an average age of approximately 46 years. Whole blood from each healthy donor was obtained from a commercial supplier and was collected at three time points around two weeks apart. For immunosequencing, genomic DNA was extracted from unsorted whole blood.

Notes on this clone: The specificity of this receptor is unknown. No much larger clone is present one base from it, and per-base qualities are unavailable.

This clonotype was obtained from a person between 18 and 75 years old in good health. Material for sequencing was blood. This chain is built from TRBV2 and TRBJ2-7, and perhaps TRBD1 as D gene, on 5 matching bases. Here the CDR3 is given as CASSDQGSYEQYF. The nucleotide sequence reads as follows: TGTGCCAGCAGTGACCAGGGCTCCTACGAGCAGTACTTC.